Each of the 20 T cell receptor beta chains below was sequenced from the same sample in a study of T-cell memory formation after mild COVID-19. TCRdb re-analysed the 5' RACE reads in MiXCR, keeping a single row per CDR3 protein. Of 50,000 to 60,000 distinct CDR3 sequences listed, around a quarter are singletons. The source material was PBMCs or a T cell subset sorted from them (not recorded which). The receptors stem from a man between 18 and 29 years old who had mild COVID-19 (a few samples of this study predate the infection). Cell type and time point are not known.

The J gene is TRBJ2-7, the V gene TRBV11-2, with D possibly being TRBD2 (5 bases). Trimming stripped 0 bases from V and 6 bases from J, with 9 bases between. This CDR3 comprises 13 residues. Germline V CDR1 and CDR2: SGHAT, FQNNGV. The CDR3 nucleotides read TGTGCCAGCAGCTTAGAGGGGAGCTCCGAGCAGTACGTC. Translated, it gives CASSLEGSSEQYV.

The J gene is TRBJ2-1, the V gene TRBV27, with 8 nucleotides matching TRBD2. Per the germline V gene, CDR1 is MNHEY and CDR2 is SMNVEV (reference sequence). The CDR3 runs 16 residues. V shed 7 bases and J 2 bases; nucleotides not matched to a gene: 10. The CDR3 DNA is TGTGCCAGCACCGGGGGGGCGGGGGTAACCTACAATGAGCAGTTCTTC. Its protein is CASTGGAGVTYNEQFF.

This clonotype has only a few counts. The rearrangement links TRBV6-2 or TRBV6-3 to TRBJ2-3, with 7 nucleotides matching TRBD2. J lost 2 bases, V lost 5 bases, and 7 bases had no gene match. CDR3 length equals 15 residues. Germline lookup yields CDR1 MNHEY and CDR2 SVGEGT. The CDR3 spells CASSPAGDYTDTQYF. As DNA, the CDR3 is TGTGCCAGCAGTCCTGCGGGGGACTACACAGATACGCAGTATTTT.

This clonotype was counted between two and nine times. The CDR3 region has the DNA TGTGCCAGCAGCTCTTGGGGTAGAGCTAGCGCCCCAGATACGCAGTATTTT. Translated: CASSSWGRASAPDTQYF. The rearrangement links TRBV7-9 to TRBJ2-3; the D gene is possibly TRBD2 (6 bases). Germline CDR1 SEHNR, CDR2 FQNEAQ (reference sequence). The V and J ends lost 4 bases and 4 bases respectively, with 21 bases between them. This CDR3 comprises 17 residues.

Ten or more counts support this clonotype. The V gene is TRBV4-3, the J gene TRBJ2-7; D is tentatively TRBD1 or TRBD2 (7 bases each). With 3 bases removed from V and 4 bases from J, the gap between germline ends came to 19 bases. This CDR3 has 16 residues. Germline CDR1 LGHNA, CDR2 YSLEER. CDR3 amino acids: CASSQTDREGFYEQYF. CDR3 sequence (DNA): TGCGCCAGCAGCCAGACAGACAGGGAGGGATTTTACGAGCAGTACTTC.

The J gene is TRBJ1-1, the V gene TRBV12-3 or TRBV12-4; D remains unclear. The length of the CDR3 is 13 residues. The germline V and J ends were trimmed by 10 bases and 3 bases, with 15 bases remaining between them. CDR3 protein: CATLLDGDTEAFF. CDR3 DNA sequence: TGTGCCACCTTATTGGATGGGGACACTGAAGCTTTCTTT.

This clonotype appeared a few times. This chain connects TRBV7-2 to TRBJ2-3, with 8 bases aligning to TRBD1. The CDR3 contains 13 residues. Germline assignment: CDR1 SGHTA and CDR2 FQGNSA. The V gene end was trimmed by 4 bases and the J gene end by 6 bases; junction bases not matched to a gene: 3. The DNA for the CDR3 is TGTGCCAGCAGCTCTCGGACAGGGGATACGCAGTATTTT. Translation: CASSSRTGDTQYF.

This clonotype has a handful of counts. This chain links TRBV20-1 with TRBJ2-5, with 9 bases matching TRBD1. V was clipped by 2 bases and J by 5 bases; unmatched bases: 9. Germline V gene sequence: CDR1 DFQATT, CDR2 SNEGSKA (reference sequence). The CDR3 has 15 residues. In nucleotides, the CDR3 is TGCAGTGCTAGACCCCCCGGGACAGGGATGGAGACCCAGTACTTC. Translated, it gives CSARPPGTGMETQYF.

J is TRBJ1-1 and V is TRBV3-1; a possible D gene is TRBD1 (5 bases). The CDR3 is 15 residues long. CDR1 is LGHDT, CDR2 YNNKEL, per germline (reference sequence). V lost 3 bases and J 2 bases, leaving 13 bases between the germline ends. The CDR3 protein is CASSHLGQGNTEAFF. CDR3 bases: TGTGCCAGCAGCCATCTCGGGCAGGGTAACACTGAAGCTTTCTTT. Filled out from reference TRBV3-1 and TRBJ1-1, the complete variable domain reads DTAVSQTPKYLVTQMGNDKSIKCEQNLGHDTMYWYKQDSKKFLKIMFSYNNKELIINETVPNRFSPKSPDKAHLNLHINSLELGDSAVYFCASSHLGQGNTEAFFGQGTRLTVV.

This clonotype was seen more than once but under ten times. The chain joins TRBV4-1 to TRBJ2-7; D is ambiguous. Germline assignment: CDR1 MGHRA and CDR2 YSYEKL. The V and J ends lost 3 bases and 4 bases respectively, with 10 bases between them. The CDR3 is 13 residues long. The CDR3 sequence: CASSHQLFYEQYV. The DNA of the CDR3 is TGCGCCAGCAGCCACCAACTTTTTTACGAGCAGTACGTC.

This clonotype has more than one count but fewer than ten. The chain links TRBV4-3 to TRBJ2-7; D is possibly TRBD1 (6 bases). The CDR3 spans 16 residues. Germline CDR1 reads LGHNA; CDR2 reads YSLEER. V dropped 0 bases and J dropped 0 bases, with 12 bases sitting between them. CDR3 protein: CASSQEWQGNSYEQYF. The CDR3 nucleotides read TGCGCCAGCAGCCAAGAGTGGCAGGGGAACTCCTACGAGCAGTACTTC.

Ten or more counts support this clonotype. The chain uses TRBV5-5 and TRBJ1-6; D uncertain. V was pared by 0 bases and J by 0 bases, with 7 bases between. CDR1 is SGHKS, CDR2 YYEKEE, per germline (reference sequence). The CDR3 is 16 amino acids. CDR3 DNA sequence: TGTGCCAGCAGCTTGGGAGCCAGCTCCTATAATTCACCCCTCCACTTT. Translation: CASSLGASSYNSPLHF.

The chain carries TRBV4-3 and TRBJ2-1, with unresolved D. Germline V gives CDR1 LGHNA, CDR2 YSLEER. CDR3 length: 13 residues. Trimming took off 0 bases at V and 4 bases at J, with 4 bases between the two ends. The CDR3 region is CASSQETYNEQFF. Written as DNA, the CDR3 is TGCGCCAGCAGCCAAGAAACTTACAATGAGCAGTTCTTC.

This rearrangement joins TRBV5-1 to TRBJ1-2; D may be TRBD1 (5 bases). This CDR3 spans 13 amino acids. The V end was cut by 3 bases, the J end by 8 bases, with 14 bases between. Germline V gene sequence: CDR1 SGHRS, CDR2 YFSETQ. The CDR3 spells CASSYLGTRGYTF. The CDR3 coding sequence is TGCGCCAGCAGCTACCTCGGGACCAGAGGCTACACCTTC.

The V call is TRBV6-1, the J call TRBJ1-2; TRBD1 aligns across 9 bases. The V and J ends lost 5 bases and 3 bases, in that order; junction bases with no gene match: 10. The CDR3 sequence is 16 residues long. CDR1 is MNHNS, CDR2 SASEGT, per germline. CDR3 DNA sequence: TGTGCCAGCAGTCAAATTACAGGGGGCGCTTACTATGGCTACACCTTC. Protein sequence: CASSQITGGAYYGYTF.

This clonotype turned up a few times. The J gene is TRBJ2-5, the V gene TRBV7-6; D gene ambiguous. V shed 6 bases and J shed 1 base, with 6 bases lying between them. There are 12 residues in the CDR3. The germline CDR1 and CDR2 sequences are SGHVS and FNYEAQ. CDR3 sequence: CASSEIQETQYF. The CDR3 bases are TGTGCCAGCAGTGAGATCCAAGAGACCCAGTACTTC.

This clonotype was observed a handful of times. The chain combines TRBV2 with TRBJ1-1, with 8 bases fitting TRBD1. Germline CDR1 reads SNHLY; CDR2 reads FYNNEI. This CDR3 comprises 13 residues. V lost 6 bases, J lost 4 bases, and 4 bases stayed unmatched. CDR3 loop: CASSTGGITEAFF. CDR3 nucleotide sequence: TGTGCCAGCAGCACAGGGGGTATCACTGAAGCTTTCTTT.

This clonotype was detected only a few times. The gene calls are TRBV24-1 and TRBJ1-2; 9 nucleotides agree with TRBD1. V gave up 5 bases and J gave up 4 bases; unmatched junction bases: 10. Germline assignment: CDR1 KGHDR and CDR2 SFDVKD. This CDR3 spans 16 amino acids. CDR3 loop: CATSVHRGRSFYGYTF. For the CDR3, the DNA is TGTGCCACCAGTGTCCACAGGGGGCGAAGCTTCTATGGCTACACCTTC.

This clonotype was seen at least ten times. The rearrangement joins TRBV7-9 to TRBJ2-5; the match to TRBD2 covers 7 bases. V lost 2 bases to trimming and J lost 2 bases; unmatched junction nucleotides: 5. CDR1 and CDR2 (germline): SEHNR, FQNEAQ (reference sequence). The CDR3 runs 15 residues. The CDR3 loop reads CASSLQRGWQETQYF. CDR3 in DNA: TGTGCCAGCAGCTTACAGCGGGGTTGGCAAGAGACCCAGTACTTC. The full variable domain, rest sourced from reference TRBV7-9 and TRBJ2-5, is DTGVSQNPRHKITKRGQNVTFRCDPISEHNRLYWYRQTLGQGPEFLTYFQNEAQLEKSRLLSDRFSAERPKGSFSTLEIQRTEQGDSAMYLCASSLQRGWQETQYFGPGTRLLVL.

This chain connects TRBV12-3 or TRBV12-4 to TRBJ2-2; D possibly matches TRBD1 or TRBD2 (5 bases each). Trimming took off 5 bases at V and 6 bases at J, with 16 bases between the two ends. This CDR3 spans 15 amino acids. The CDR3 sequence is CASSGDPEASGELFF. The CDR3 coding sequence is TGTGCCAGCAGTGGGGACCCTGAGGCTTCCGGGGAGCTGTTTTTT.